Listed below are T cell receptor beta chains from one sample, sequenced in a study of blood T cell repertoires in COVID-19. Sequenced by immunoSEQ multiplex PCR; TCRdb stores in-frame clones only, minus some. The sample consists of approximately 290,000 clones, roughly 91% of them appearing once. Sequenced sample: peripheral blood. These receptors were taken from a man aged 25-45 years with acute or convalescent COVID-19. CDR3s include the opening cysteine and the closing phenylalanine or tryptophan. D genes are given only for firm matches. Clone size, where shown, is once, few, many, or a class for clones that have expanded.

j_gene,v_gene,d_gene,abundance,CDR3aa,CDR3nt
TRBJ1-2,TRBV2,.,.,CASRPSGATYGYTF,TGTGCCAGCAGGCCAAGCGGGGCCACCTATGGCTACACCTTC
TRBJ2-7,TRBV28,.,.,CASSPVSVAGHEQYF,TGTGCCAGCAGCCCCGTTAGTGTCGCGGGACACGAGCAGTACTTC
TRBJ2-7,TRBV6-5,.,.,CASERSSYEQYF,TGTGCCAGCGAGCGGTCCTCCTACGAGCAGTACTTC
TRBJ1-1,TRBV7-8,.,.,CASSPSGGRGGRAFF,TGTGCCAGCAGCCCGAGTGGTGGCAGGGGTGGACGAGCTTTCTTT
TRBJ2-2,TRBV10-1,TRBD1,.,CASSQTGGTGELFF,TGCGCCAGCAGTCAGACAGGGGGAACCGGGGAGCTGTTTTTT
TRBJ1-3,TRBV4-2,TRBD1,.,CASSDQGGRRYSGNTIYF,TGTGCCAGCAGCGATCAGGGGGGCAGGCGTTACTCTGGAAACACCATATATTTT
TRBJ1-6,TRBV13,.,.,CASSSTGSNSPLHF,TGTGCCAGCAGCTCCACAGGGAGCAATTCACCCCTCCACTTT
TRBJ2-7,TRBV28,.,.,CASSGQYEQYF,TGTGCCAGCAGTGGACAATACGAGCAGTACTTC
TRBJ1-1,TRBV19,.,.,CASSASGNVAEAFF,TGTGCCAGTAGTGCCTCAGGGAATGTCGCTGAAGCTTTCTTT
TRBJ1-5,TRBV6-5,.,.,CASRVRVVQYQPQHF,TGTGCCAGCAGAGTCAGGGTCGTGCAGTATCAGCCCCAGCATTTT
TRBJ1-2,TRBV3-1/TRBV3-2,.,.,CASSQDGNGYTF,TGTGCCAGCAGCCAAGATGGCAATGGCTACACCTTC
TRBJ1-6,TRBV30,.,.,CAWTFTGAYNSPLHF,TGTGCCTGGACGTTTACAGGAGCCTATAATTCACCCCTCCACTTT
TRBJ1-5,TRBV5-3,.,once,CARSLDGPAQHF,TGTGCCAGAAGCTTGGATGGTCCGGCCCAGCATTTT